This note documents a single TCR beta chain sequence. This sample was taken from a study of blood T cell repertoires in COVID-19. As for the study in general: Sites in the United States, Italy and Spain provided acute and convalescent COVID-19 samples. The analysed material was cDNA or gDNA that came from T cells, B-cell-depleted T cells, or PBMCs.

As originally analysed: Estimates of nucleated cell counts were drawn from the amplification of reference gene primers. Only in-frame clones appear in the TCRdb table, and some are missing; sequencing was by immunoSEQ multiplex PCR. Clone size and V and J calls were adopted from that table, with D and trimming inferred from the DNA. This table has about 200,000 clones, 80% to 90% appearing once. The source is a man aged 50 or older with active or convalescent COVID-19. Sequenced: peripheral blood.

Here the CDR3 DNA reads TGTGCCAGCAGCTTGTACCGGACAGGGAAAGAAAAACTGTTTTTT. Protein product: CASSLYRTGKEKLFF. This chain connects TRBV5-6 to TRBJ1-4; TRBD1 agrees at 8 bases. CDR3 length equals 15 residues. Germline V gene lookup returns CDR1 SGHDT and CDR2 YYEEEE. V trimming: 1 base; J trimming: 8 bases; junction bases outside the gene matches: 7.